This T cell receptor beta chain was sequenced during a study of T cells in Graves' hyperthyroidism and ophthalmopathy. Overall study findings and caveats: Most clonotypes expanded in the thyroid (above 0.001) were also present in blood. Using 13 V-J features, a model discriminated ophthalmopathy from stable hyperthyroidism.

The V end was cut by 4 bases, the J end by 0 bases, with 9 bases between. CDR1 is KGHSH and CDR2 is LQKENI in the germline V gene. The CDR3 covers 14 residues. Amplified TCR beta CDR3 regions came from RNA transcripts. When the TCR CDR3 underwent first-round RT-PCR, the HTBI primer set was used. TCRdb independently ran MiXCR on the multiplex PCR reads; one entry per CDR3 protein. The sample yields hundreds of thousands of distinct CDR3 sequences, about 15% seen once. This clonotype has at least ten counts. Its antigen is not known. This chain uses TRBV18 with TRBJ1-2; D is possibly TRBD1 (5 bases). Sequencing was carried out using blood. The receptor was derived from a woman between 50 and 59 years old with Graves' ophthalmopathy. CDR3 sequence reads: CASSQGSSNYGYTF. In DNA form, the CDR3 reads TGTGCCAGCTCACAGGGGTCATCTAACTATGGCTACACCTTC.